Each of the 13 T cell receptor beta chains below was sequenced from the same sample in a study of blood T cell repertoires in COVID-19. Using immunoSEQ multiplex PCR, the repertoire was profiled, and TCRdb retains in-frame clones only, with some absent. The sample includes around 300,000 clones, 85% to 90% seen only once; the top ten take approximately 4.5%. The specimen sequenced was PBMCs or T cells enriched from blood (not recorded which). The receptors originated from a woman aged 18 to 35 with acute COVID-19.

V gene TRBV12-5 combines with J gene TRBJ1-3, with D possibly being TRBD1 (6 bases). Germline V gene sequence: CDR1 LGHNT, CDR2 FRNRAP. V dropped 7 bases and J dropped 4 bases, with 11 bases sitting between them. The CDR3 spans 13 residues. CDR3: CASARGGGNTIYF. CDR3 sequence (DNA): TGTGCTAGTGCCCGAGGGGGAGGAAACACCATATATTTT.

The V and J genes are TRBV19 and TRBJ1-2; 9 nucleotides line up with TRBD1. Germline values: CDR1 LNHDA, CDR2 SQIVND (reference sequence). CDR3 length equals 14 residues. V dropped 4 bases and J dropped 8; count of bases not matched to a gene: 8. The CDR3 reads CASSTTGQGVGYTF. Written as DNA, the CDR3 is TGTGCCAGTAGTACCACGGGACAGGGTGTCGGCTACACCTTC.

The chain links TRBV5-1 to TRBJ2-3; D remains unclear. Germline assignment: CDR1 SGHRS and CDR2 YFSETQ. The V and J ends lost 1 base and 5 bases respectively, with 8 bases between them. The CDR3 is 13 residues long. This CDR3 is CASSLIAEDTQYF. DNA of the CDR3: TGCGCCAGCAGCTTGATAGCTGAAGATACGCAGTATTTT.

This clone showed up just once. The chain carries TRBV5-1 and TRBJ2-7, with 14 bases identical to TRBD2. Losses at the gene ends were 4 bases for V and 1 base for J; bases not matched to a gene: 4. Germline CDR1 reads SGHRS; CDR2 reads YFSETQ. The CDR3 has 16 amino acids. CDR3 sequence reads: CASSRGTSGSSYEQYF. CDR3 bases: TGCGCCAGCAGCAGAGGGACTAGCGGGAGTTCCTACGAGCAGTACTTC. Variable domain in full (rest from reference TRBV5-1 and TRBJ2-7): KAGVTQTPRYLIKTRGQQVTLSCSPISGHRSVSWYQQTPGQGLQFLFEYFSETQRNKGNFPGRFSGRQFSNSRSEMNVSTLELGDSALYLCASSRGTSGSSYEQYFGPGTRLTVT.

This chain connects TRBV6-5 to TRBJ1-3, with D unclear. Germline loops: CDR1 MNHEY, CDR2 SVGAGI. The CDR3 has 15 amino acids. V was trimmed by 4 bases and J by 0 bases, leaving 10 bases between them. The CDR3: CASSSTLYSGNTIYF. DNA of the CDR3: TGTGCCAGCAGTTCTACCCTTTACTCTGGAAACACCATATATTTT.

The rearrangement joins TRBV28 to TRBJ2-1; 7 nucleotides line up with TRBD2. V dropped 6 bases and J dropped 0; count of bases not matched to a gene: 17. This CDR3 is built from 19 residues. Germline V lookup: CDR1 MDHEN, CDR2 SYDVKM. The CDR3 protein is CASRITGLRGGSSYNEQFF. The CDR3 DNA sequence: TGTGCCAGCAGAATTACGGGACTACGGGGAGGAAGCTCCTACAATGAGCAGTTCTTC.

The rearrangement links TRBV11-2 to TRBJ1-1; D uncertain. The CDR3 consists of 16 residues. V lost 7 bases and J lost 1, with 19 bases in between. Germline CDR1 and CDR2: SGHAT and FQNNGV. CDR3 protein: CASNSRGRNPNTEAFF. The CDR3 nucleotides are TGTGCCAGCAACTCCCGAGGGCGGAACCCGAACACTGAAGCTTTCTTT.

This clone was recorded only once. V usage is TRBV28 and J usage is TRBJ2-7; possible D gene TRBD1, 5 bases. Trimming removed 6 bases at V and 0 bases at J, with 15 bases between. This CDR3 comprises 15 residues. Germline CDR1 MDHEN, CDR2 SYDVKM. CDR3: CASSTITGFSYEQYF. For the CDR3, the DNA is TGTGCCAGCAGCACGATTACAGGTTTCTCCTACGAGCAGTACTTC.

This clone was recorded only once. The chain carries TRBV10-3 and TRBJ1-2; D perhaps matches TRBD1 (6 bases). CDR3 size: 17 residues. CDR1 and CDR2 from the germline V gene are ENHRY and SYGVKD. V lost 4 bases and J lost 0, with 18 bases in between. CDR3 coding DNA: TGTGCCATCAGTGCCCCCCTGACAGGCTTAGCTAACTATGGCTACACCTTC. Its protein is CAISAPLTGLANYGYTF.

The rearrangement links TRBV28 to TRBJ1-6, with a possible D match to TRBD1 (6 bases). The CDR3 is 12 residues long. Trimming took off 7 bases at V and 11 bases at J, with 12 bases between the two ends. Germline CDR1 and CDR2: MDHEN and SYDVKM. CDR3 in amino acids: CASTSGQTPLHF. The CDR3, as DNA: TGTGCCAGCACCTCTGGACAGACACCCCTCCACTTT.

The chain uses TRBV9 and TRBJ1-5; D remains ambiguous. CDR3 length equals 14 residues. V lost 0 bases and J lost 9, with 13 bases in between. CDR1 and CDR2 (germline): SGDLS, YYNGEE. The CDR3 sequence is CASSVGSSEGPQHF. In DNA form, the CDR3 reads TGTGCCAGCAGCGTAGGAAGCAGCGAAGGGCCCCAGCATTTT.

The rearrangement links TRBV7-2 to TRBJ2-7; 7 nucleotides match TRBD1. Looked up from germline, CDR1 is SGHTA and CDR2 is FQGNSA. Trimming cost V 4 bases and J 2 bases; bases outside gene matches: 8. The CDR3 extends over 15 amino acids. The CDR3 DNA sequence: TGTGCCAGCAGCTCCCTACCGGGACAGACCTACGAGCAGTACTTC. It is translated as CASSSLPGQTYEQYF.

This sequence joins TRBV5-6 and TRBJ1-5; TRBD1 agrees at 9 bases. Germline trimming cut 2 bases from V and 5 bases from J; bases unmatched to any gene: 2. CDR3 length: 14 residues. Germline CDR1 reads SGHDT; CDR2 reads YYEEEE. The CDR3 DNA reads as TGTGCCAGCAGCTTAGGACAGGGGTATCAGCCCCAGCATTTT. Its translation is CASSLGQGYQPQHF.